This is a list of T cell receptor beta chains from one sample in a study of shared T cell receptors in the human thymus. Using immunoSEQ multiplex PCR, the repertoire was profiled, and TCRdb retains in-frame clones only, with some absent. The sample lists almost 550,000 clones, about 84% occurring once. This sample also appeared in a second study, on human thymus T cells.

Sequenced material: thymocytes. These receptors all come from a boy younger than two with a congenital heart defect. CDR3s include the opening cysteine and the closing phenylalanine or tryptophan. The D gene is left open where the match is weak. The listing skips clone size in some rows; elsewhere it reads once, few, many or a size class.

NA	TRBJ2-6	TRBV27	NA	TGTGCCAGCAGTTTGGTCAGGGCCTCTGGGGCCAACGTCCTGACTTTC	CASSLVRASGANVLTF
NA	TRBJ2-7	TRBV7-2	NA	TGTGCCAGCAGCTTTAGTGGGGCAGATTTGGCGGGGCCCTCCTACGAGCAGTACTTC	CASSFSGADLAGPSYEQYF
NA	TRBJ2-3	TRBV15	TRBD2	TGTGCCACCAGCAGAGGGACGGGAGCGGGAGAGGTGCCAGATACGCAGTATTTT	CATSRGTGAGEVPDTQYF
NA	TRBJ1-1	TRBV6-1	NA	TGTGCCAGCAGTGGTGAAAGCCCGAACACTGAAGCTTTCTTT	CASSGESPNTEAFF
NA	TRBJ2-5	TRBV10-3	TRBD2	TGTGCCATCAGTGCGACCGAGGGACTAGTGGAGACCCAGTACTTC	CAISATEGLVETQYF
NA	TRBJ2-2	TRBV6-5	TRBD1	TGTGCCAGCAGAACAGGGGGTGGGGACGGGGAGCTGTTTTTT	CASRTGGGDGELFF
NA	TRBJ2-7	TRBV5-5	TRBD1	TGTGCCAGCAGCAGAGGACAGGCAAAAGTCTCCTACGAGCAGTACTTC	CASSRGQAKVSYEQYF
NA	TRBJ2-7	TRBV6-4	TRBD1	TGTGCCAGCAGAACGACAGGGGGATCGGGCGAGCAGTACTTC	CASRTTGGSGEQYF
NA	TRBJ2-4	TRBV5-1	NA	TGCGCCAGCAGCATCCCTAGCCCGCCCAAAAACATTCAGTACTTC	CASSIPSPPKNIQYF
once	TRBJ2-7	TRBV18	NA	TGTGCCAGCTCACCAGAGTTAGCAGGGCGCGAGCAGTACTTC	CASSPELAGREQYF
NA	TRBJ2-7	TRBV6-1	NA	TGTGCCAGCAGCCGGACTCTGTCACCCTACGAGTGGCAGTACTTC	CASSRTLSPYEWQYF
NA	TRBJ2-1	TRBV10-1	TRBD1	TGCGCCAGCAGTGAGTCAAGGGGACAGAACCTCTACAATGAGCAGTTCTTC	CASSESRGQNLYNEQFF
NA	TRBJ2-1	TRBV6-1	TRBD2	TGTGCCATCCTGGGACTAGCGGGCCCCCACAATGAGCAGTTCTTC	CAILGLAGPHNEQFF
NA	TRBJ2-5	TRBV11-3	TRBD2	TGTGCCAGCAGCCCCACACTAGCGGGCAAAGGGGAGACCCAGTACTTC	CASSPTLAGKGETQYF
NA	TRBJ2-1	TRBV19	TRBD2	TGTGCCAGTAGTAGCGGGAGGAGCTCCTACAATGAGCAGTTCTTC	CASSSGRSSYNEQFF
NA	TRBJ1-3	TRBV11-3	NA	TGTGCCAGCAGCTTATTCTGGGCCCTGAGCTCTGGAAACACCATATATTTT	CASSLFWALSSGNTIYF
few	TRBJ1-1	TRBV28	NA	TGTGCCAGCACCCTAATAGAGGACTTGAACACTGAAGCTTTCTTT	CASTLIEDLNTEAFF
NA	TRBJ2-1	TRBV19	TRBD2	TGTGCCAGTAGGAGACTAGCGGGGAGCTACAATGAGCAGTTCTTC	CASRRLAGSYNEQFF
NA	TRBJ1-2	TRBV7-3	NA	TGTGCCAGCAGCTTAACCCCTTCGGGAGGATTATGGGAGGTGGATGGCTACACCTTC	CASSLTPSGGLWEVDGYTF
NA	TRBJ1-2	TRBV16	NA	TGTGCCAGCAGCCAACGACAGGCTAACTATGGCTACACCTTC	CASSQRQANYGYTF
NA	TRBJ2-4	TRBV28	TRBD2	TGTGCCAGCAGTTCACGACTAGCGGGAGGGACAAAGATAGCCAAAAACATTCAGTACTTC	CASSSRLAGGTKIAKNIQYF
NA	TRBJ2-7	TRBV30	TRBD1	TGTGCCTGGAGGGAAGGGACAGGGGGCCTCCACGAGCAGTACTTC	CAWREGTGGLHEQYF
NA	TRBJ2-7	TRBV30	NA	TGTGCCTGGAGTGTACTGGAGGGCCTCGACTACGAGCAGTACTTC	CAWSVLEGLDYEQYF
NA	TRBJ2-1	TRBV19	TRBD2	TGTGCCAGTAGTCCCCGGGGGGGGGTCGACGGCGGTGAGCAGTTCTTC	CASSPRGGVDGGEQFF
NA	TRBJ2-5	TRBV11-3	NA	TGTGCCAGCAGTTCTGCGGCGGCCCAGTACTTC	CASSSAAAQYF
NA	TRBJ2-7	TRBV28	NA	TGTGCCAGCAGTTTCAAAGCGGTCCCCTACGAGCAGTACTTC	CASSFKAVPYEQYF
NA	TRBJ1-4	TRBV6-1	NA	TGTGCCAGCAGTTCGATGTATAGACTGTTTTTT	CASSSMYRLFF
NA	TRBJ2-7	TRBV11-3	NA	TGTGCCAGCAGCTCGATCTGGACATCGTACGAGCAGTACTTC	CASSSIWTSYEQYF
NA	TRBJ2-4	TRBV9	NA	TGTGCCAGCAGCTCAGCCGGAGGGGGCGTGGACATTCAGTACTTC	CASSSAGGGVDIQYF
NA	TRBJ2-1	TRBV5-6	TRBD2	TGTGCCAGCAGCTTGGTTTTGCGGGAGGGCCGCAATGAGCAGTTCTTC	CASSLVLREGRNEQFF
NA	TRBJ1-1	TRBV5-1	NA	TGCGCCAGCAGCTTGGCCAGACAGGCTGAAGCTTTCTTT	CASSLARQAEAFF
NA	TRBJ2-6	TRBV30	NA	TGTGCCTGGAGTCTGGGGCCGGAACTCTCTGGGGCCAACGTCCTGACTTTC	CAWSLGPELSGANVLTF
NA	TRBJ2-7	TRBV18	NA	TGTGCCAGCTCACTTCCCGGGAACTCCTACGAGCAGTACTTC	CASSLPGNSYEQYF